The 15 T cell receptor beta chains reported below all come from one sample, sequenced in a study of T cell responses to AZD1222 COVID-19 vaccine. The table came from immunoSEQ multiplex PCR; TCRdb's copy has only in-frame clones and leaves some out. Of over 200,000 clones listed, 90% to 95% were seen once; the top ten hold 1.7%. The specimen comprised peripheral blood, sampled 28 days after the second dose of the MenACWY control vaccine. The receptors stem from an adult who received the MenACWY meningococcal vaccine as a control.

V gene TRBV29-1 combines with J gene TRBJ1-2; 7 bases are shared with TRBD1. Germline V gene lookup returns CDR1 SQVTM and CDR2 ANQGSEA. There are 15 residues in the CDR3. V dropped 5 bases and J dropped 11; count of bases not matched to a gene: 20. DNA of the CDR3: TGCAGCGTTACCCAGCCGGGACAGCCTTTTATTGGGTACACCTTC. It yields the protein CSVTQPGQPFIGYTF.

This clone was seen a few times. J is TRBJ1-5 and V is TRBV19; D gene ambiguous. Germline CDR1 and CDR2: LNHDA and SQIVND (reference sequence). V lost 5 bases and J lost 5, with 16 bases in between. The CDR3 runs to 15 residues. CDR3 sequence reads: CASSLSSGAHQPQHF. For the CDR3, the DNA is TGTGCCAGTAGTCTGTCCTCCGGAGCCCATCAGCCCCAGCATTTT.

In DNA, the CDR3 is TGTGCCAGCTCTAGACAGGGCGGCACCGGGGAGCTGTTTTTT. It translates to CASSRQGGTGELFF. The V and J genes are TRBV19 and TRBJ2-2; 7 nucleotides align to TRBD1. The CDR3 runs to 14 residues. V shed 9 bases, J shed 4 bases, and the junction held 8 bases outside the gene matches. CDR1 and CDR2 from the germline V gene are LNHDA and SQIVND (reference sequence).

The chain recombines TRBV30 with TRBJ2-5; no clear D. This CDR3 contains 11 residues. Trimming pared 4 bases from V and 3 bases from J, leaving 6 bases between. CDR1 and CDR2 from the germline V gene are GTSNPN and SVGIG (reference sequence). The CDR3 DNA is TGTGCCTGGACCTTGAAAGAGACCCAGTACTTC. Translated, it gives CAWTLKETQYF. The complete variable domain, with remaining parts taken from reference TRBV30 and TRBJ2-5, reads SQTIHQWPATLVQPVGSPLSLECTVEGTSNPNLYWYRQAAGRGLQLLFYSVGIGQISSEVPQNLSASRPQDRQFILSSKKLLLSDSGFYLCAWTLKETQYFGPGTRLLVL.

The chain couples TRBV9 to TRBJ2-2; D could derive from TRBD1 or TRBD2 (5 bases each). The CDR3 spans 16 residues. The V and J ends lost 3 bases and 2 bases respectively, with 14 bases between them. Germline V gene sequence: CDR1 SGDLS, CDR2 YYNGEE. The CDR3 loop reads CASSGTGAVNTGELFF. CDR3 sequence (DNA): TGTGCCAGCAGCGGTACCGGGGCCGTAAACACCGGGGAGCTGTTTTTT. Based on the CDR3 plus reference TRBV9 and TRBJ2-2, the full variable domain is DSGVTQTPKHLITATGQRVTLRCSPRSGDLSVYWYQQSLDQGLQFLIQYYNGEERAKGNILERFSAQQFPDLHSELNLSSLELGDSALYFCASSGTGAVNTGELFFGEGSRLTVL.

This rearrangement joins TRBV4-1 to TRBJ2-7; 8 bases fit TRBD2. With V trimmed by 4 bases and J by 5 bases, 13 bases remained unmatched. Germline V gene sequence: CDR1 MGHRA, CDR2 YSYEKL. CDR3 length equals 16 residues. The CDR3: CASSLSGAGGLDEQYF. CDR3 DNA sequence: TGCGCCAGCAGCCTCTCGGGGGCGGGAGGCTTGGACGAGCAGTACTTC.

This chain connects TRBV21-1 to TRBJ2-5; whether TRBD1, the table's D call, matches the DNA was not checked. TRBV21-1 is designated a pseudogene. CDR3 size: 15 residues. The DNA of the CDR3 is TGTGCCAGCAGCGGGGACAGGGGGCAAGGGGAGACCCAGTACTTC. Translating gives CASSGDRGQGETQYF.

The chain recombines TRBV28 with TRBJ2-2, with 7 bases that match TRBD2. The V segment lost 6 bases and the J segment 0 bases; nucleotides outside the gene matches: 10. This CDR3 comprises 17 residues. Per germline, CDR1 MDHEN and CDR2 SYDVKM. Written as DNA, the CDR3 is TGTGCCAGCAGCAATAGTCGCACTAGCGCGAACACCGGGGAGCTGTTTTTT. The encoded protein is CASSNSRTSANTGELFF.

The chain employs TRBV29-1 and TRBJ2-1; D is unclear. The CDR3 runs to 13 residues. In germline, CDR1 is SQVTM, CDR2 ANQGSEA. V was trimmed by 6 bases and J by 6 bases, leaving 15 bases between them. CDR3: CSVPAPVGNEQFF. The CDR3 nucleotides read TGCAGCGTCCCGGCCCCCGTCGGCAATGAGCAGTTCTTC.

V and J are TRBV5-6 and TRBJ2-2; 10 bases align to TRBD1. Germline V gene lookup returns CDR1 SGHDT and CDR2 YYEEEE. There are 17 residues in the CDR3. V trimming: 2 bases; J trimming: 2 bases; junction bases outside the gene matches: 6. The DNA of the CDR3 is TGTGCCAGCAGCTTAAGAGGACAGGGGGGAAACACCGGGGAGCTGTTTTTT. It is translated as CASSLRGQGGNTGELFF.

This chain connects TRBV18 to TRBJ2-7, with 10 bases aligning to TRBD2. V was clipped by 2 bases and J by 6 bases; unmatched bases: 1. Germline V gives CDR1 KGHSH, CDR2 LQKENI. The CDR3 totals 13 residues. CDR3 sequence reads: CASSPGTSAEQYF. CDR3 nucleotides: TGTGCCAGCTCACCAGGGACTAGCGCCGAGCAGTACTTC.

The chain couples TRBV19 to TRBJ1-6; TRBD1 might be the D (5 bases). The CDR3 extends over 14 amino acids. V was cut by 2 bases and J by 8 bases, with 10 bases left in between. Germline CDR1 reads LNHDA; CDR2 reads SQIVND (reference sequence). This chain's CDR3 is CASSIQGRDSPLHF. For the CDR3, the DNA is TGTGCCAGTAGTATACAGGGACGCGATTCACCCCTCCACTTT.

This chain's CDR3 is CASSLSRYEQYF. The CDR3 bases are TGTGCCAGCAGTTTATCCCGGTACGAGCAGTACTTC. This rearrangement joins TRBV27 to TRBJ2-7; D not certain. Trimming cost V 0 bases and J 4 bases, with 4 bases left between them. In germline, CDR1 is MNHEY, CDR2 SMNVEV (reference sequence). This CDR3 has 12 amino acids.

This chain joins TRBV6-5 and TRBJ2-1; 10 nucleotides agree with TRBD2. This CDR3 is built from 15 residues. J gave up 9 bases and V 5 bases, and 10 bases lay outside the gene matches. Germline-derived CDR1 and CDR2 are MNHEY and SVGAGI. The CDR3 DNA follows: TGTGCCAGCAGTCCAGCGGGGGGGGCTTCGGGTGAGCAGTTCTTC. This translates into CASSPAGGASGEQFF.

The chain combines TRBV19 with TRBJ2-1; either TRBD1 or TRBD2 may supply D (5 bases each). The V end was cut by 6 bases, the J end by 3 bases, with 15 bases between. Germline V CDR1 and CDR2: LNHDA, SQIVND (reference sequence). The CDR3 is 15 residues long. The CDR3 spells CASRKIIGGYNEQFF. In DNA, the CDR3 is TGTGCCAGTAGAAAAATAATTGGGGGCTACAATGAGCAGTTCTTC.